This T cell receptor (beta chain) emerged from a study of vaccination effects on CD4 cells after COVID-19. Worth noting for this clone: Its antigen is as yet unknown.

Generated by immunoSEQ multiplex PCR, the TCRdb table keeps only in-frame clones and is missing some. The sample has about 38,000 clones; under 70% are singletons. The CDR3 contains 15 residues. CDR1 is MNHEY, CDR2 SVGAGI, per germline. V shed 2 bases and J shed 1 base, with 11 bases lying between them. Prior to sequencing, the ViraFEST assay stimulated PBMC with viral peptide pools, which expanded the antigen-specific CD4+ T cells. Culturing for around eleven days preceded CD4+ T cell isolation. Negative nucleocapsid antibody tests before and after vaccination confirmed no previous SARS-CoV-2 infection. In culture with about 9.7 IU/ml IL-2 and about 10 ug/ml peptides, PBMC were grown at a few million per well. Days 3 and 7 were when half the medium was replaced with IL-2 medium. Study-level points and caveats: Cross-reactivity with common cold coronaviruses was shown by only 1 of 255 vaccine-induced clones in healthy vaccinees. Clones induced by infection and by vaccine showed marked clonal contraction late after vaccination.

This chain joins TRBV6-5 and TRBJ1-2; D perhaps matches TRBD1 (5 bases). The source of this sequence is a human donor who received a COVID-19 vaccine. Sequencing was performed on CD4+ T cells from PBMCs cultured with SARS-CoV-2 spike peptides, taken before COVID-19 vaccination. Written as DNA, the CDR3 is TGTGCCAGCAGTTACCAGGGACGGAATAACTATGGCTACACCTTC. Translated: CASSYQGRNNYGYTF.